The T cell receptor beta chain described here comes from a study of blood T cells in healthy people across ages. The germline V and J ends were trimmed by 2 bases and 6 bases, with 7 bases remaining between them. The CDR3 sequence is 13 residues long. Germline V gene data show CDR1 as MNHEY and CDR2 as SVGAGI. With a J-beta primer mix and a sample-barcoded 5' primer, a second PCR ran 7 to 11 cycles. TCRdb called the 5' RACE reads again in MiXCR, with one record for every CDR3 protein. The sample gives about 1,400,000 distinct CDR3 sequences, 42% of which show up once; approximately 7.9% is in the top ten.

The sample taken for sequencing was blood. This sequence joins TRBV6-5 and TRBJ2-2; D not certain. The receptor's source is a woman between 18 and 29 years old in good health. This CDR3 reads CASSYALSGELFF. In DNA form, the CDR3 reads TGTGCCAGCAGTTACGCTCTCTCCGGGGAGCTGTTTTTT.